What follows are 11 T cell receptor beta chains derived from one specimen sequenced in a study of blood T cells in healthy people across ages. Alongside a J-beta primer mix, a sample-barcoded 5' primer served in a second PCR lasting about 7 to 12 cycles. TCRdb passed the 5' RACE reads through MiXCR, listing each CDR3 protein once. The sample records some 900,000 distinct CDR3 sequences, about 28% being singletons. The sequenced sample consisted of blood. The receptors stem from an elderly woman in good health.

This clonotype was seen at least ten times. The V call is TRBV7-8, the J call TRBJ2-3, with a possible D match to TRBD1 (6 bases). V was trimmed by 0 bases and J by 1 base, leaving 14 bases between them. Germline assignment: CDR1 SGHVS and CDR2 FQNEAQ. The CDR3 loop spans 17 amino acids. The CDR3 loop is CASSLALSGVGTDTQYF. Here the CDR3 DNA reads TGTGCCAGCAGCTTAGCGCTGTCAGGGGTCGGCACAGATACGCAGTATTTT.

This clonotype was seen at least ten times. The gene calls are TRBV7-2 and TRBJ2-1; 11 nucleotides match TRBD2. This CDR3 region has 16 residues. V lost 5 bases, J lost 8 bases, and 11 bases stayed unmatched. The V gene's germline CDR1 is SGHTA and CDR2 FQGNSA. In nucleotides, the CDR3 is TGTGCCAGCAGCACCGGTAGCGGGGGGGTTATCTATGAGCAGTTCTTC. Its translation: CASSTGSGGVIYEQFF.

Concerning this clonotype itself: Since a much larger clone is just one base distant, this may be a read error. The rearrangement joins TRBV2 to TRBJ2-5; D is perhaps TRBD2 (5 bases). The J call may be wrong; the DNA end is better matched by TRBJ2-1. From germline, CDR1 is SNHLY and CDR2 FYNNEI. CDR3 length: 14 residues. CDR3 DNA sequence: TGTGCCAGCACGAGGGAGAGGACCCAAGAGACCCAGTTCTTC. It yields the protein CASTRERTQETQFF.

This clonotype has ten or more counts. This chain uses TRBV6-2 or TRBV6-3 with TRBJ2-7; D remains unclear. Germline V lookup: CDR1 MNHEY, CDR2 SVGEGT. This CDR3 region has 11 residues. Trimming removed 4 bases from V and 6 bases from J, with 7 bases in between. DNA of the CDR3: TGTGCCAGCAGTTCAAGGTTCGAGCAGTACTTC. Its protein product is CASSSRFEQYF.

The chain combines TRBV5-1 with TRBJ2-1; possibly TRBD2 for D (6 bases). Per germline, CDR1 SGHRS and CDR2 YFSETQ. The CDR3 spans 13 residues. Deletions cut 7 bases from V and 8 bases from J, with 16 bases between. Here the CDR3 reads CASGGRQTDEQFF. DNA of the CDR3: TGCGCCAGCGGAGGGCGGCAGACGGATGAGCAGTTCTTC.

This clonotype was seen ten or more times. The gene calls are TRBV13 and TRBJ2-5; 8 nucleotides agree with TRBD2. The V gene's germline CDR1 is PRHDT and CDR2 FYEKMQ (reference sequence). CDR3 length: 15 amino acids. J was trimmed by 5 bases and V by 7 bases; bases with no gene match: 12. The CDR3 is CASTRRGAPPETQYF. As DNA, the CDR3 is TGTGCCAGCACCCGGCGGGGGGCCCCCCCCGAGACCCAGTACTTC.

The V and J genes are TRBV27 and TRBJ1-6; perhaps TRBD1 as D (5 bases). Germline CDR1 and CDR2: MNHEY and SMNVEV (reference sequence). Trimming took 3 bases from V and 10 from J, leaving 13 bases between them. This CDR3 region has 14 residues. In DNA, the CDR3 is TGTGCCAGCAGTTTGGGGCAAATATCATCACCCCTCCACTTT. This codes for CASSLGQISSPLHF.

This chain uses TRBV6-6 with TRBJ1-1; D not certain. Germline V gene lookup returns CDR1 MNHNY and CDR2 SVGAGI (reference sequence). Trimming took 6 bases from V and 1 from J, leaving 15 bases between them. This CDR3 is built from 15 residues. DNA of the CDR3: TGTGCCAGCAGCTCCCGGACCCTAGGGAACACTGAAGCTTTCTTT. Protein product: CASSSRTLGNTEAFF.

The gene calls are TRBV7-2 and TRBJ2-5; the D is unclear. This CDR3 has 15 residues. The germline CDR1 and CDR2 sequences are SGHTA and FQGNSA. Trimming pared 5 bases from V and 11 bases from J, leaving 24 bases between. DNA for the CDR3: TGTGCCAGCAGCCGACCGGGCAAAGGCTACAATGAGCAGTACTTC. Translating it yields CASSRPGKGYNEQYF.

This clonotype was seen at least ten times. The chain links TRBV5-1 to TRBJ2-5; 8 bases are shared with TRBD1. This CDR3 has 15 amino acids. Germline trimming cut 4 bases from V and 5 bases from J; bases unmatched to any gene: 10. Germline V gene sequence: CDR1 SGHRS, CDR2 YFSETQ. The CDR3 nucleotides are TGCGCCAGCAGCCCCTGGTCAGGGGGCGTCGAGACCCAGTACTTC. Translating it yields CASSPWSGGVETQYF. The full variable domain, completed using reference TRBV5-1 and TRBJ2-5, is KAGVTQTPRYLIKTRGQQVTLSCSPISGHRSVSWYQQTPGQGLQFLFEYFSETQRNKGNFPGRFSGRQFSNSRSEMNVSTLELGDSALYLCASSPWSGGVETQYFGPGTRLLVL.

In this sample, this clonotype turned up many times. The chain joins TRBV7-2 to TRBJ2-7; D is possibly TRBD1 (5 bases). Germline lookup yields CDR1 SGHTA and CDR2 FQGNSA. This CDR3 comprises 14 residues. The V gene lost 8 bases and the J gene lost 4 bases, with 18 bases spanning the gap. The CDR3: CASSIDSGSYEQYF. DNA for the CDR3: TGTGCCAGCTCCATTGACAGTGGTTCGTACGAGCAGTACTTC.